A single sample gave rise to the 23 T cell receptor beta chains below, sequenced in a study of control samples from healthy donors and cancer patients. Profiling relied on immunoSEQ multiplex PCR, and the TCRdb table lists in-frame clones only, not all of them. Of 170,000 or so clones in the sample, over 85% are singletons; the top ten hold about 1.5%. Sequencing was done on a sample of blood. Receptors were obtained from a man aged 18 to 30 in good health.

The chain has TRBV5-5 and TRBJ1-1; TRBD1 aligns across 9 bases. With V trimmed by 0 bases and J by 6 bases, 9 bases remained unmatched. This CDR3 has 16 residues. CDR1 and CDR2 from the germline V gene are SGHKS and YYEKEE (reference sequence). The CDR3 DNA sequence: TGTGCCAGCAGCTTGGGTAAATACAGGGGGCGGGCTGAAGCTTTCTTT. Residues: CASSLGKYRGRAEAFF.

The chain carries TRBV18 and TRBJ1-1; D gene ambiguous. Germline CDR1 and CDR2: KGHSH and LQKENI. The CDR3 loop spans 13 amino acids. V lost 6 bases and J lost 5, with 13 bases in between. In nucleotides, the CDR3 is TGTGCCAGCTCCAAAGGGAAAACAACTGAAGCTTTCTTT. This codes for CASSKGKTTEAFF.

The chain recombines TRBV19 with TRBJ1-6; TRBD1 might be the D (5 bases). V was clipped by 3 bases and J by 4 bases, with 7 bases between them. The CDR3 sequence is 14 residues long. Germline V gene data show CDR1 as LNHDA and CDR2 as SQIVND (reference sequence). The CDR3 region has the DNA TGTGCCAGTAGTATGGGACCTTATAATTCACCCCTCCACTTT. Translation: CASSMGPYNSPLHF.

This chain's CDR3 is CASSHDRVFNEKLFF. Written as DNA, the CDR3 is TGTGCCAGCAGCCACGACAGGGTTTTTAATGAAAAACTGTTTTTT. The chain joins TRBV2 to TRBJ1-4; TRBD1 matches 7 bases. The germline gives CDR1 SNHLY, CDR2 FYNNEI. The J segment lost 4 bases and the V segment lost 6 bases, leaving 8 bases of the junction unmatched. This CDR3 contains 15 residues.

The J gene is TRBJ1-3, the V gene TRBV14; 7 bases line up with TRBD1. Germline-derived CDR1 and CDR2 are SGHDN and FVKESK. The ends lost 4 bases at V and 2 bases at J; junction bases unmatched: 11. This CDR3 spans 17 amino acids. CDR3 coding DNA: TGTGCCAGCAGCCCACAGTTCGGGACAGTCCCTGGAAACACCATATATTTT. It codes for CASSPQFGTVPGNTIYF.

This clone was detected once. The gene calls are TRBV12-3 or TRBV12-4 and TRBJ2-1, with no clear D. CDR3 length: 11 amino acids. Trimming took 6 bases from V and 9 from J, leaving 9 bases between them. CDR3 nucleotides: TGTGCCAGCAGGTCGGAAGGTGAGCAGTTCTTC. Translating gives CASRSEGEQFF.

The chain employs TRBV30 and TRBJ2-7; D call uncertain. CDR1 and CDR2 from the germline V gene are GTSNPN and SVGIG (reference sequence). Trimming took 1 base from V and 2 from J, leaving 9 bases between them. This CDR3 has 13 residues. The CDR3 region is CAWSGGRTYEQYF. CDR3 sequence (DNA): TGTGCCTGGAGTGGTGGCAGGACCTACGAGCAGTACTTC. Combining the CDR3 with reference TRBV30 and TRBJ2-7 gives the whole variable domain SQTIHQWPATLVQPVGSPLSLECTVEGTSNPNLYWYRQAAGRGLQLLFYSVGIGQISSEVPQNLSASRPQDRQFILSSKKLLLSDSGFYLCAWSGGRTYEQYFGPGTRLTVT.

The CDR3 nucleotides are TGTGCCAGCAGCCCTGGGACAGCCCCTGAAGCTTTCTTT. Translated: CASSPGTAPEAFF. The chain uses TRBV11-2 and TRBJ1-1, with TRBD1 matching over 7 bases. The CDR3 runs 13 residues. Unmatched junction bases numbered 6, after V lost 5 bases and J lost 6 bases. Germline V gives CDR1 SGHAT, CDR2 FQNNGV.

The chain links TRBV6-1 to TRBJ2-1, with 8 bases identical to TRBD2. The germline V gene encodes CDR1 MNHNS and CDR2 SASEGT. Trimming at V came to 3 bases and at J to 7 bases, leaving 5 bases not matched to a gene. This CDR3 is 14 amino acids long. The CDR3 sequence is CASSDPGGRNEQFF. In DNA form, the CDR3 reads TGTGCCAGCAGTGATCCGGGGGGGCGGAATGAGCAGTTCTTC.

The J gene is TRBJ2-5, the V gene TRBV7-3; 8 positions agree with TRBD1. V lost 5 bases to trimming and J lost 3 bases; unmatched junction nucleotides: 5. This CDR3 comprises 14 residues. CDR1 is SGHTA, CDR2 FQGTGA, per germline. Written as DNA, the CDR3 is TGTGCCAGCAGCCCGACAGGGGTGGAAGAGACCCAGTACTTC. Translating it yields CASSPTGVEETQYF.

The chain links TRBV30 to TRBJ1-5; no clear D gene. V lost 1 base and J lost 3, with 10 bases in between. The CDR3 has 14 amino acids. Germline CDR1 GTSNPN, CDR2 SVGIG (reference sequence). CDR3 bases: TGTGCCTGGAGTGAGGGAGGGCCCAATCAGCCCCAGCATTTT. It yields the protein CAWSEGGPNQPQHF.

This chain links TRBV7-2 with TRBJ2-1, with 9 bases that match TRBD1. Germline CDR1 is SGHTA and CDR2 is FQGNSA. The V segment lost 5 bases and the J segment 4 bases; nucleotides outside the gene matches: 9. This CDR3 contains 16 residues. CDR3 sequence (DNA): TGTGCCAGCAGCACCCGGGACAGGGTATCTTACAATGAGCAGTTCTTC. It translates to CASSTRDRVSYNEQFF.

V and J are TRBV6-5 and TRBJ2-7; the D call may be TRBD1 or TRBD2 (5 bases each). CDR3 length equals 15 residues. V lost 4 bases, J lost 0 bases, and 13 bases lay in between. Germline CDR1 reads MNHEY; CDR2 reads SVGAGI. The CDR3 here is CASSSPRGTSYEQYF. CDR3 bases: TGTGCCAGCAGTTCCCCGAGAGGGACCTCCTACGAGCAGTACTTC.

Here the CDR3 reads CSHGPGTDTQYF. The CDR3, as DNA: TGCAGCCATGGACCGGGAACAGATACGCAGTATTTT. The chain couples TRBV29-1 to TRBJ2-3; D is possibly TRBD2 (5 bases). Germline V gives CDR1 SQVTM, CDR2 ANQGSEA. Trimming left V 8 bases short and J 3 bases short, with 12 bases between. This CDR3 spans 12 amino acids.

J is TRBJ2-7 and V is TRBV5-1; TRBD2 matches at 7 bases. From germline, CDR1 is SGHRS and CDR2 YFSETQ. V shed 3 bases, J shed 4 bases, and the junction held 10 bases outside the gene matches. The CDR3 is 15 residues long. CDR3 region: CASSSFARGYYEQYF. The CDR3, as DNA: TGCGCCAGCAGCTCATTTGCGCGGGGGTATTACGAGCAGTACTTC.

Here the CDR3 reads CASSSYRSHGYEQYF. Here the CDR3 DNA reads TGTGCCAGCAGTTCTTACAGGTCACACGGCTACGAGCAGTACTTC. The J gene is TRBJ2-7, the V gene TRBV28; tentatively, D is TRBD1 (5 bases). With 4 bases removed from V and 3 bases from J, the gap between germline ends came to 16 bases. Germline assignment: CDR1 MDHEN and CDR2 SYDVKM. The CDR3 totals 15 residues. The whole variable domain, filled in from reference TRBV28 and TRBJ2-7, reads DVKVTQSSRYLVKRTGEKVFLECVQDMDHENMFWYRQDPGLGLRLIYFSYDVKMKEKGDIPEGYSVSREKKERFSLILESASTNQTSMYLCASSSYRSHGYEQYFGPGTRLTVT.

The V and J genes are TRBV11-3 and TRBJ2-3, with 8 bases identical to TRBD2. The ends lost 6 bases at V and 2 bases at J; junction bases unmatched: 16. The CDR3 has 18 residues. Germline lookup yields CDR1 SGHNT and CDR2 YENEEA. This CDR3 reads CASSLISSSGGLTDTQYF. As DNA, the CDR3 is TGTGCCAGCAGTCTTATCAGCTCCAGCGGGGGACTCACAGATACGCAGTATTTT. Together with reference TRBV11-3 and TRBJ2-3, the CDR3 gives the full variable domain: EAGVVQSPRYKIIEKKQPVAFWCNPISGHNTLYWYLQNLGQGPELLIRYENEEAVDDSQLPKDRFSAERLKGVDSTLKIQPAELGDSAVYLCASSLISSSGGLTDTQYFGPGTRLTVL.

This chain uses TRBV11-2 with TRBJ2-1; weak D call: TRBD2 (6 bases). The V end lost 5 bases, the J end lost 4 bases, and 15 bases lay between the germline ends. The CDR3 is made up of 15 amino acids. Germline CDR1 SGHAT, CDR2 FQNNGV. The CDR3 region has the DNA TGTGCCAGCAGCCCCAGCGGGTGGTCTTACAATGAGCAGTTCTTC. Translation: CASSPSGWSYNEQFF.

J is TRBJ1-1 and V is TRBV12-3 or TRBV12-4; the match to TRBD1 covers 7 bases. The J segment lost 7 bases and the V segment lost 4 bases, leaving 0 bases of the junction unmatched. The length of the CDR3 is 11 residues. CDR3 in DNA: TGTGCCAGCAGTTACAGGGGTGAAGCTTTCTTT. It yields the protein CASSYRGEAFF.

The chain recombines TRBV19 with TRBJ2-1; the D gene could be TRBD1 or TRBD2 (5 bases each). The length of the CDR3 is 15 residues. V shed 3 bases and J shed 4 bases, with 13 bases lying between them. Looked up from germline, CDR1 is LNHDA and CDR2 is SQIVND (reference sequence). DNA of the CDR3: TGTGCCAGTAGTATCACCGGGACGGAGTACAATGAGCAGTTCTTC. It yields the protein CASSITGTEYNEQFF.

This chain connects TRBV2 to TRBJ1-2; 9 bases are shared with TRBD1. V lost 6 bases to trimming and J lost 4 bases; unmatched junction nucleotides: 6. Germline CDR1 SNHLY, CDR2 FYNNEI. There are 14 residues in the CDR3. CDR3 sequence: CASSPGTGTYGYTF. Here the CDR3 DNA reads TGTGCCAGCAGCCCCGGGACAGGGACCTATGGCTACACCTTC.

This clone was observed once. Different DNA sequences within this sample yield the same CDR3. This chain uses TRBV6-5 with TRBJ1-6, with D perhaps TRBD1 (5 bases). Germline CDR1 MNHEY, CDR2 SVGAGI. V dropped 2 bases and J dropped 1 base, with 6 bases sitting between them. The CDR3 length is 15 residues. The CDR3 spells CASSYDSSYNSPLHF. In nucleotides, the CDR3 is TGTGCCAGCAGTTACGACAGTTCCTATAATTCACCCCTCCACTTT.

The chain employs TRBV28 and TRBJ1-2, with D uncertain. Germline V gene lookup returns CDR1 MDHEN and CDR2 SYDVKM. V shed 5 bases and J shed 4 bases, with 11 bases lying between them. The CDR3 contains 13 residues. The CDR3 DNA sequence: TGTGCCAGCAGTCCACTCGATTTCTATGGCTACACCTTC. It yields the protein CASSPLDFYGYTF.